Below are 22 T cell receptor beta chains sequenced from a single sample in a study of T-cell memory formation after mild COVID-19. In TCRdb, the 5' RACE reads were re-called with MiXCR into one record per CDR3 protein. Among roughly 400,000 distinct CDR3 sequences, approximately 19% were seen once, and the ten largest hold approximately 21%. The sample consisted of PBMCs or a T cell subset sorted from them (not recorded which). Receptors originate from a man younger than 35 who had mild COVID-19 (a few samples of this study predate the infection). Cell type and time point are not known.

This clonotype was seen more than once but under ten times. The chain uses TRBV12-3 or TRBV12-4 and TRBJ2-7; D possibly corresponds to TRBD1 (5 bases). Between the trimmed V and J ends, which lost 5 bases and 1 base, there was a span of 12 bases. The CDR3 has 14 amino acids. CDR3 DNA: TGTGCCAGCAGTCGGCAGGGTTATTCCTACGAGCAGTACGTC. It yields the protein CASSRQGYSYEQYV.

J is TRBJ1-4 and V is TRBV4-1; 11 nucleotides line up with TRBD1. V lost 4 bases and J lost 5; bases outside the gene matches: 3. CDR3 length: 15 amino acids. Germline CDR1 and CDR2: MGHRA and YSYEKL. The CDR3 DNA reads TGCGCCAGCAGCCTCGGGGACAGGGGGAATGAAAAACTGTTTTTT. Translation: CASSLGDRGNEKLFF.

The gene calls are TRBV20-1 and TRBJ1-1, with 9 positions matching TRBD1. The CDR3 is 13 amino acids. In germline, CDR1 is DFQATT, CDR2 SNEGSKA (reference sequence). Unmatched junction bases numbered 6, after V lost 6 bases and J lost 4 bases. The CDR3 loop is CSAYRGPGTEAFF. DNA of the CDR3: TGCAGTGCCTACAGGGGGCCCGGCACTGAAGCTTTCTTT.

This clonotype appeared a few times. The chain employs TRBV7-2 and TRBJ2-7; D may match TRBD1 or TRBD2 (5 bases each). The germline V and J ends were trimmed by 4 bases and 3 bases, with 16 bases remaining between them. Germline CDR1 is SGHTA and CDR2 is FQGNSA. The CDR3 loop spans 15 amino acids. Here the CDR3 reads CASSSPGQVRYEQYF. Here the CDR3 DNA reads TGTGCCAGCAGCTCTCCGGGGCAGGTACGCTACGAGCAGTACTTC.

This rearrangement joins TRBV5-1 to TRBJ2-2; D could derive from TRBD1 or TRBD2 (5 bases each). The germline V gene encodes CDR1 SGHRS and CDR2 YFSETQ. Trimming pared 5 bases from V and 0 bases from J, leaving 11 bases between. CDR3 length equals 15 residues. DNA of the CDR3: TGCGCCAGCAGAGGCCAGGGAGCGAACACCGGGGAGCTGTTTTTT. It specifies CASRGQGANTGELFF.

The chain combines TRBV7-8 with TRBJ1-3; possibly TRBD1 for D (5 bases). Deletions cut 9 bases from V and 3 bases from J, with 9 bases between. This CDR3 contains 12 residues. CDR1 is SGHVS and CDR2 is FQNEAQ in the germline V gene. The DNA for the CDR3 is TGTGCCAGTGCGGGGGGTGGAAACACCATATATTTT. It yields the protein CASAGGGNTIYF.

This clonotype occurred a few times. The rearrangement joins TRBV6-6 to TRBJ1-1, with a tentative D call TRBD1 (5 bases). The germline V gene has CDR1 MNHNY and CDR2 SVGAGI (reference sequence). The V gene lost 8 bases and the J gene lost 2 bases, with 9 bases spanning the gap. The CDR3 consists of 12 residues. The CDR3 DNA follows: TGTGCCAGCGGACATGGTAACACTGAAGCTTTCTTT. This codes for CASGHGNTEAFF.

V is TRBV12-3 or TRBV12-4 and J is TRBJ1-2; 10 bases line up with TRBD1. V shed 6 bases and J 8 bases; nucleotides not matched to a gene: 9. The length of the CDR3 is 14 residues. The CDR3 DNA is TGTGCCAGCAGAGCCGGGACAGGGGAATCAGGCTACACCTTC. This encodes CASRAGTGESGYTF.

The chain recombines TRBV9 with TRBJ1-1, with D maybe TRBD1 (6 bases). The V gene lost 3 bases and the J gene lost 6 bases, with 15 bases spanning the gap. The CDR3 length is 14 residues. Germline CDR1 and CDR2: SGDLS and YYNGEE. CDR3 bases: TGTGCCAGCAGCGATACACAGGGAATCGCTGAAGCTTTCTTT. Protein sequence: CASSDTQGIAEAFF.

The genes are TRBV4-3 and TRBJ1-2, with a possible D match to TRBD1 (5 bases). The CDR3 loop spans 16 amino acids. V lost 0 bases, J lost 0 bases, and 11 bases lay in between. CDR1 is LGHNA, CDR2 YSLEER, per germline. The CDR3 DNA follows: TGCGCCAGCAGCCAAGAGGGACCGGCAGCTAACTATGGCTACACCTTC. Its protein product is CASSQEGPAANYGYTF.

This chain connects TRBV7-9 to TRBJ2-5, with D hard to call. V lost 5 bases to trimming and J lost 5 bases, with 12 bases between them. From germline, CDR1 is SEHNR and CDR2 FQNEAQ (reference sequence). This CDR3 is built from 13 residues. CDR3 sequence (DNA): TGTGCCAGCAGCCCCCTGGGCCGGGAGACCCAGTACTTC. This gives the protein CASSPLGRETQYF.

This clonotype was detected only a few times. V gene TRBV7-2 combines with J gene TRBJ2-5; no definite D call. The V and J ends lost 5 bases and 4 bases respectively, with 20 bases between them. Looked up from germline, CDR1 is SGHTA and CDR2 is FQGNSA. This CDR3 contains 16 residues. CDR3 DNA: TGTGCCAGCAGCCACGGCATTCACTCCGTCCGAGAGACCCAGTACTTC. As protein: CASSHGIHSVRETQYF.

This clonotype showed up just a few times. The chain employs TRBV6-1 and TRBJ1-2, with unresolved D. CDR3 length equals 10 residues. The V end was cut by 3 bases, the J end by 12 bases, with 8 bases between. Germline assignment: CDR1 MNHNS and CDR2 SASEGT. The CDR3 coding sequence is TGTGCCAGCAGTGAGGTGATGGACACCTTC. Translation gives CASSEVMDTF.

The chain uses TRBV4-1 and TRBJ1-6; the D is unclear. V lost 1 base, J lost 6 bases, and 16 bases lay in between. This CDR3 spans 17 amino acids. Germline CDR1 reads MGHRA; CDR2 reads YSYEKL. Here the CDR3 reads CASSQGGLAGFNSPLHF. The CDR3 coding sequence is TGCGCCAGCAGCCAAGGAGGGTTGGCCGGATTTAATTCACCCCTCCACTTT.

This clonotype was recorded a few times. This rearrangement joins TRBV5-1 to TRBJ2-5, with 7 bases fitting TRBD1. Looked up from germline, CDR1 is SGHRS and CDR2 is YFSETQ. This CDR3 spans 13 amino acids. Trimming at V came to 4 bases and at J to 5 bases, leaving 5 bases not matched to a gene. CDR3: CASSPRGHETQYF. The CDR3 DNA sequence: TGCGCCAGCAGCCCAAGGGGGCACGAGACCCAGTACTTC.

This clonotype came up many times. This CDR3 is CASSQVPGLAGSGTGELFF. CDR3 DNA sequence: TGCGCCAGCAGCCAAGTCCCGGGACTAGCGGGGTCGGGGACCGGGGAGCTGTTTTTT. The chain joins TRBV4-1 to TRBJ2-2, with 13 bases that match TRBD2. The CDR3 is made up of 19 amino acids. Germline V lookup: CDR1 MGHRA, CDR2 YSYEKL. The ends lost 1 base at V and 5 bases at J; junction bases unmatched: 10.

This clonotype occurred a few times. The chain employs TRBV5-1 and TRBJ1-1; TRBD1 matches at 7 bases. CDR3 length: 14 residues. With 4 bases clipped from V and 7 bases from J, the junction kept 10 bases outside the gene matches. Germline V gene data show CDR1 as SGHRS and CDR2 as YFSETQ. CDR3 protein: CASSPAWTGLEAFF. The CDR3 nucleotides read TGCGCCAGCAGCCCCGCTTGGACAGGCCTTGAAGCTTTCTTT.

J is TRBJ2-7 and V is TRBV5-1, with unresolved D. The V end lost 3 bases, the J end lost 5 bases, and 12 bases lay between the germline ends. The CDR3 is made up of 13 amino acids. Germline V gene data show CDR1 as SGHRS and CDR2 as YFSETQ. The CDR3, as DNA: TGCGCCAGCAGCTGGGAAGCACTCCACGAGCAGTACTTC. It specifies CASSWEALHEQYF.

This clonotype occurred many times. The chain is built from TRBV7-2 and TRBJ1-1; D unclear. The CDR3 covers 14 residues. V gave up 2 bases and J gave up 1 base, with 8 bases separating them. The germline gives CDR1 SGHTA, CDR2 FQGNSA. In DNA, the CDR3 is TGTGCCAGCAGCTTAAGCCGTTGGAACACTGAAGCTTTCTTT. As protein: CASSLSRWNTEAFF.

The chain is built from TRBV27 and TRBJ1-1; D is ambiguous. Germline V gives CDR1 MNHEY, CDR2 SMNVEV (reference sequence). The CDR3 has 15 amino acids. Trimming took 0 bases from V and 0 from J, leaving 8 bases between them. CDR3 amino acids: CASSLSGVMNTEAFF. CDR3 nucleotides: TGTGCCAGCAGTTTATCCGGAGTAATGAACACTGAAGCTTTCTTT.

The gene calls are TRBV12-3 or TRBV12-4 and TRBJ2-2; 7 bases align to TRBD2. Trimming cost V 3 bases and J 6 bases; bases outside gene matches: 4. CDR3 length: 14 amino acids. Here the CDR3 reads CASSFQGGAGELFF. As DNA, the CDR3 is TGTGCCAGCAGTTTTCAGGGAGGGGCCGGGGAGCTGTTTTTT.

The V gene is TRBV5-1, the J gene TRBJ1-1; tentatively, D is TRBD1 (5 bases). V was clipped by 7 bases and J by 0 bases, with 13 bases between them. This CDR3 contains 14 residues. Germline V gene data show CDR1 as SGHRS and CDR2 as YFSETQ. The CDR3 bases are TGCGCCAGCGGCGAAGGACACTTGAACACTGAAGCTTTCTTT. Translating it yields CASGEGHLNTEAFF.